The 25 T cell receptor beta chains below come from one sample, sequenced in a study of blood T cell repertoires in COVID-19. Assay used: immunoSEQ multiplex PCR; TCRdb lists only in-frame clones, some missing. The data show some 380,000 clones, around 90% seen once. The specimen sequenced was peripheral blood. Receptor source: a young man with active or convalescent COVID-19.

The chain carries TRBV25-1 and TRBJ2-5, with D possibly being TRBD1 (6 bases). CDR1 and CDR2 from the germline V gene are MGHDK and SYGVNS. The CDR3 is 10 residues long. V gave up 8 bases and J gave up 7 bases, with 8 bases separating them. CDR3: CASADRTQYF. In DNA, the CDR3 is TGTGCCAGCGCGGACAGGACCCAGTACTTC.

The chain combines TRBV30 with TRBJ1-6; D gene ambiguous. Germline V gene sequence: CDR1 GTSNPN, CDR2 SVGIG (reference sequence). The CDR3 sequence is 12 residues long. V gave up 0 bases and J gave up 10 bases, with 7 bases separating them. This CDR3 is CAWSVRRSPLHF. DNA for the CDR3: TGTGCCTGGAGTGTACGGAGGTCACCCCTCCACTTT.

J is TRBJ1-1 and V is TRBV12-3 or TRBV12-4; TRBD1 might be the D (5 bases). V shed 9 bases and J shed 8 bases, with 13 bases lying between them. This CDR3 comprises 11 residues. CDR3 DNA: TGTGCCAGTTCCTCGGGGGTGGAAGCTTTCTTT. It encodes CASSSGVEAFF.

The chain is built from TRBV27 and TRBJ2-7; 7 positions match TRBD2. Germline-derived CDR1 and CDR2 are MNHEY and SMNVEV (reference sequence). The V and J ends lost 5 bases and 1 base, in that order; junction bases with no gene match: 8. CDR3 length equals 15 residues. CDR3 in DNA: TGTGCCAGCAGTCGCGACGGGGGGATATCCTACGAGCAGTACTTC. Protein sequence: CASSRDGGISYEQYF.

This clone was recorded only once. The V gene is TRBV28, the J gene TRBJ2-7, with 8 bases aligning to TRBD1. The trim removed 7 bases at V and 0 bases at J, leaving 8 bases unmatched. CDR1 is MDHEN and CDR2 is SYDVKM in the germline V gene. The CDR3 is 15 amino acids. The CDR3 nucleotides read TGTGCCAGCACCTACGGACAGGGAGGCTCCTACGAGCAGTACTTC. Its protein is CASTYGQGGSYEQYF.

V usage is TRBV6-2 or TRBV6-3 and J usage is TRBJ2-3, with unresolved D. This CDR3 comprises 14 residues. From germline, CDR1 is MNHEY and CDR2 SVGEGT. Trimming shortened V by 4 bases and J by 2 bases, and 10 bases separated the two germline ends. The CDR3 DNA is TGTGCCAGCAGTTGGAGAAGTTACACAGATACGCAGTATTTT. It encodes CASSWRSYTDTQYF.

The chain couples TRBV12-3 or TRBV12-4 to TRBJ1-5, with D tentatively TRBD1 (5 bases). Deletions cut 4 bases from V and 7 bases from J, with 11 bases between. The CDR3 covers 13 residues. Here the CDR3 reads CASSSGLRQPQHF. The CDR3 nucleotides are TGTGCCAGCAGTTCGGGACTTCGCCAGCCCCAGCATTTT.

The rearrangement uses TRBV7-2 and TRBJ1-2; TRBD1 is a possible D gene (6 bases). Germline V gives CDR1 SGHTA, CDR2 FQGNSA. Between the trimmed V and J ends, which lost 2 bases and 8 bases, there was a span of 12 bases. The CDR3 runs to 13 residues. In DNA, the CDR3 is TGTGCCAGCAGCTTAACAGGGCTAGGAGGCTACACCTTC. It specifies CASSLTGLGGYTF. Full variable domain (missing parts from reference TRBV7-2 and TRBJ1-2): GAGVSQSPSNKVTEKGKDVELRCDPISGHTALYWYRQSLGQGLEFLIYFQGNSAPDKSGLPSDRFSAERTGGSVSTLTIQRTQQEDSAVYLCASSLTGLGGYTFGSGTRLTVV.

The chain uses TRBV7-6 and TRBJ2-1; 9 positions agree with TRBD2. Germline values: CDR1 SGHVS, CDR2 FNYEAQ. The CDR3 is 16 amino acids. J was trimmed by 5 bases and V by 6 bases; bases with no gene match: 11. CDR3: CASRLEWRGGHNEQFF. The CDR3 DNA is TGTGCCAGCAGGCTAGAGTGGCGGGGGGGGCACAATGAGCAGTTCTTC.

This clone was detected only once. CDR3 loop: CASSLSGGTAFF. The CDR3 region has the DNA TGTGCCAGCAGTTTATCTGGGGGGACAGCTTTCTTT. The genes are TRBV27 and TRBJ1-1; weak D call: TRBD1 (5 bases). The CDR3 spans 12 residues. Trimming left V 0 bases short and J 10 bases short, with 9 bases between. Germline CDR1 is MNHEY and CDR2 is SMNVEV (reference sequence).

This chain uses TRBV7-9 with TRBJ1-2, with 9 bases aligning to TRBD1. With V trimmed by 1 base and J by 2 bases, 5 bases remained unmatched. Looked up from germline, CDR1 is SEHNR and CDR2 is FQNEAQ (reference sequence). The CDR3 has 16 amino acids. The CDR3, as DNA: TGTGCCAGCAGCTTAGAGGGACAGGGTGCCAACTATGGCTACACCTTC. As protein: CASSLEGQGANYGYTF.

The chain couples TRBV6-5 to TRBJ2-4; 11 nucleotides line up with TRBD2. In germline, CDR1 is MNHEY, CDR2 SVGAGI. The length of the CDR3 is 15 residues. V lost 6 bases and J lost 0; bases outside the gene matches: 1. The CDR3 is CASSGTSGAKNIQYF. The CDR3 DNA reads TGTGCCAGCAGCGGGACTAGCGGAGCCAAAAACATTCAGTACTTC.

The chain joins TRBV4-3 to TRBJ2-7, with 12 bases matching TRBD2. This CDR3 spans 16 amino acids. Germline lookup yields CDR1 LGHNA and CDR2 YSLEER. Trimming at V came to 0 bases and at J to 6 bases, leaving 6 bases not matched to a gene. Here the CDR3 DNA reads TGCGCCAGCAGCCAAGATAAACGGACTAGCGGGGTCGAGCAGTACTTC. Translated: CASSQDKRTSGVEQYF.

The genes are TRBV7-2 and TRBJ2-1; tentatively, D is TRBD2 (5 bases). With 4 bases removed from V and 10 bases from J, the gap between germline ends came to 14 bases. Germline V CDR1 and CDR2: SGHTA, FQGNSA. The CDR3 runs 13 residues. In nucleotides, the CDR3 is TGTGCCAGCAGCTCACGAGGAGGCTGGGAGCAGTTCTTC. Its translation is CASSSRGGWEQFF.

J is TRBJ2-2 and V is TRBV12-5, with 8 bases aligning to TRBD1. The V segment lost 6 bases and the J segment 5 bases; nucleotides outside the gene matches: 5. Per the germline V gene, CDR1 is LGHNT and CDR2 is FRNRAP. The CDR3 runs to 14 residues. The CDR3 coding sequence is TGTGCTAGTGGCCAGGGGGCCGGGACCGGGGAGCTGTTTTTT. Amino acid sequence: CASGQGAGTGELFF. The full variable domain, rest sourced from reference TRBV12-5 and TRBJ2-2, is DARVTQTPRHKVTEMGQEVTMRCQPILGHNTVFWYRQTMMQGLELLAYFRNRAPLDDSGMPKDRFSAEMPDATLATLKIQPSEPRDSAVYFCASGQGAGTGELFFGEGSRLTVL.

This clone was counted a single time. V and J are TRBV19 and TRBJ1-3, with D unclear. V was trimmed by 3 bases and J by 0 bases, leaving 18 bases between them. The CDR3 sequence is 18 residues long. Germline CDR1 LNHDA, CDR2 SQIVND (reference sequence). CDR3 in amino acids: CASSMSSYLGTSGNTIYF. CDR3 DNA sequence: TGTGCCAGTAGTATGTCCAGTTATCTAGGAACCTCTGGAAACACCATATATTTT.

This chain links TRBV19 with TRBJ1-5; 10 bases line up with TRBD1. CDR1 is LNHDA and CDR2 is SQIVND in the germline V gene (reference sequence). This CDR3 is 15 amino acids long. J gave up 7 bases and V 5 bases, and 8 bases lay outside the gene matches. The chain's CDR3 is CASSGTGTGEQPQHF. CDR3 DNA sequence: TGTGCCAGTAGTGGAACAGGGACAGGGGAACAGCCCCAGCATTTT.

The V gene is TRBV3-1 (or the pseudogene TRBV3-2), the J gene TRBJ1-4, with D perhaps matching TRBD1 (5 bases). V was cut by 0 bases and J by 0 bases, with 11 bases left in between. The CDR3 extends over 17 amino acids. Germline V lookup: CDR1 LGHDT, CDR2 YNNKEL (reference sequence). The CDR3, as DNA: TGTGCCAGCAGCCAAGAGGGACTCGATTCAACTAATGAAAAACTGTTTTTT. Translation gives CASSQEGLDSTNEKLFF.

The gene calls are TRBV4-1 and TRBJ2-4; tentatively, D is TRBD2 (7 bases). This CDR3 spans 17 amino acids. Germline loops: CDR1 MGHRA, CDR2 YSYEKL. V was clipped by 3 bases and J by 7 bases, with 22 bases between them. CDR3 nucleotides: TGCGCCAGCAGCCAGGGGAGGGGGGGCGCGAAGACGAACATTCAGTACTTC. Protein product: CASSQGRGGAKTNIQYF.

This clone turned up a few times. The chain couples TRBV6-6 to TRBJ2-7; TRBD2 is a possible D gene (5 bases). CDR1 is MNHNY, CDR2 SVGAGI, per germline (reference sequence). The CDR3 loop spans 15 amino acids. The V end was cut by 6 bases, the J end by 6 bases, with 21 bases between. The CDR3 nucleotides read TGTGCCAGCAGGGACTGGGATCCGAAGGTCCGCGAGCAGTACTTC. It is translated as CASRDWDPKVREQYF.

In this sample, this clone turned up once. In the same sample, other DNA sequences code for this CDR3. J is TRBJ2-1 and V is TRBV19, with 12 nucleotides matching TRBD1. The germline V gene has CDR1 LNHDA and CDR2 SQIVND (reference sequence). The CDR3 contains 19 residues. Trimming removed 3 bases from V and 0 bases from J; junction bases left unmatched: 9. The CDR3 is CASSIRGQGAILSYNEQFF. CDR3 sequence (DNA): TGTGCCAGTAGTATCAGGGGACAGGGGGCTATTCTCTCCTACAATGAGCAGTTCTTC.

The chain recombines TRBV19 with TRBJ1-2; D may be TRBD1 (6 bases). V lost 4 bases, J lost 4 bases, and 19 bases lay in between. The CDR3 sequence is 16 residues long. Germline V gene lookup returns CDR1 LNHDA and CDR2 SQIVND (reference sequence). The CDR3 DNA reads TGTGCCAGTAGTACCGAACCGGCAGGGGATGGCTATGGCTACACCTTC. Translating it yields CASSTEPAGDGYGYTF.

The genes are TRBV27 and TRBJ1-1; TRBD1 agrees at 12 bases. The CDR3 spans 16 residues. The trim removed 6 bases at V and 4 bases at J, leaving 9 bases unmatched. CDR1 and CDR2 (germline): MNHEY, SMNVEV (reference sequence). CDR3 sequence: CASRKPGQGAGTEAFF. CDR3 DNA sequence: TGTGCCAGCAGAAAGCCGGGACAGGGGGCCGGCACTGAAGCTTTCTTT.

The chain links TRBV7-2 to TRBJ2-1; weak D call: TRBD2 (5 bases). V lost 5 bases and J lost 5, with 19 bases in between. The CDR3 is made up of 16 amino acids. From germline, CDR1 is SGHTA and CDR2 FQGNSA. The CDR3 is CASSTRGLGTNNEQFF. The CDR3 DNA reads TGTGCCAGCAGCACAAGAGGGTTGGGAACCAACAATGAGCAGTTCTTC. Together with reference TRBV7-2 and TRBJ2-1, the CDR3 gives the full variable domain: GAGVSQSPSNKVTEKGKDVELRCDPISGHTALYWYRQSLGQGLEFLIYFQGNSAPDKSGLPSDRFSAERTGGSVSTLTIQRTQQEDSAVYLCASSTRGLGTNNEQFFGPGTRLTVL.

This clone was recorded only once. The rearrangement uses TRBV7-2 and TRBJ1-2, with 8 bases fitting TRBD1. J lost 0 bases, V lost 4 bases, and 7 bases had no gene match. The CDR3 runs to 16 residues. Germline CDR1 is SGHTA and CDR2 is FQGNSA. The CDR3 reads CASSSGTGPTNYGYTF. The CDR3 coding sequence is TGTGCCAGCAGCTCCGGGACAGGCCCTACTAACTATGGCTACACCTTC.